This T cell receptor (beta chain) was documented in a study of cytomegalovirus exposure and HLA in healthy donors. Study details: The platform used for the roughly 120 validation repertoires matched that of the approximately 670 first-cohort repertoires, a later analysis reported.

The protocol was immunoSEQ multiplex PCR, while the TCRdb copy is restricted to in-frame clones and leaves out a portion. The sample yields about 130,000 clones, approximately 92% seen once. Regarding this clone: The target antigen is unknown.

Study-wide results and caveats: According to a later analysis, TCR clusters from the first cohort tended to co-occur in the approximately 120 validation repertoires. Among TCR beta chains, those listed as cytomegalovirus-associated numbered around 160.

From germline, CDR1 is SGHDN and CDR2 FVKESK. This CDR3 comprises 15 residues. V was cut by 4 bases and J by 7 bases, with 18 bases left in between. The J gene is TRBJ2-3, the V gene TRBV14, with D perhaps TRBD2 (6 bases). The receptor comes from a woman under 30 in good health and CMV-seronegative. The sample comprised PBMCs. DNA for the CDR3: TGTGCCAGCAGCCGTCCGGGAGAATTAGCAAATACGCAGTATTTT. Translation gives CASSRPGELANTQYF.